This T cell receptor (beta chain) was recovered during a study of shared clonotypes between healthy human individuals. About the study: CD4 naive and CD4 memory each took three plates per donor, while CD8 naive took two and CD8 memory one.

Concerning this clone: Antigen: not known.

There are 15 residues in the CDR3. V trimming: 7 bases; J trimming: 4 bases; junction bases outside the gene matches: 9. CDR1 is MDHEN, CDR2 SYDVKM, per germline. Broader study findings: Blood was the sole source, and tissue repertoires probably differ. A handful of donors showed sharing of approximately 5% of naive CD4 clonotypes.

Some clones are missing from TCRdb's copy, which holds only in-frame ones; the method was immunoSEQ multiplex PCR. This sample has approximately 1,500,000 clones, with roughly 97% found just once. The rearrangement uses TRBV28 and TRBJ2-1, with 8 positions matching TRBD1. Sequencing was carried out using naive CD4+ T cells sorted from blood. Subset meaning: CD45RA+ positively selected. The receptor was isolated from a man under 40 in good health. The CDR3 here is CASTDGTGKYNEQFF. The CDR3 region has the DNA TGTGCCAGCACTGATGGGACAGGAAAATACAATGAGCAGTTCTTC.